The 21 T cell receptor beta chains below come from one sample, sequenced in a study of Ad26.COV2.S vaccination and SARS-CoV-2 variants. Specified treatment: roughly 20 received Ad26.COV2.S at low or high dose, single or two shots; about 5 received placebo; per-sample allocation not given. It was on day 63 after the first vaccine or placebo injection that samples were taken. Profiling relied on immunoSEQ multiplex PCR, and the TCRdb table lists in-frame clones only, not all of them. The table includes 300,000 to 350,000 clones, almost 90% detected once. The source material was peripheral blood, sampled in a trial of Ad26.COV2.S vaccine versus placebo. These receptors came from a person between 18 and 59 years old who received the Ad26.COV2.S COVID-19 vaccine or a placebo.

The chain carries TRBV13 and TRBJ1-1; possible D gene TRBD1, 5 bases. Trimming pared 4 bases from V and 1 base from J, leaving 13 bases between. The CDR3 is 15 amino acids. Germline V gives CDR1 PRHDT, CDR2 FYEKMQ (reference sequence). DNA for the CDR3: TGTGCCAGCAGCTCATGGGACGGCTGGAACACTGAAGCTTTCTTT. It translates to CASSSWDGWNTEAFF.

V gene TRBV4-3 combines with J gene TRBJ1-2, with 7 positions matching TRBD1. Germline V gives CDR1 LGHNA, CDR2 YSLEER. This CDR3 has 15 amino acids. J lost 7 bases, V lost 1 base, and 9 bases had no gene match. As DNA, the CDR3 is TGCGCCAGCAGCCAAGGAGGGGGCGGTTTTTCTGGCTACACCTTC. This gives the protein CASSQGGGGFSGYTF.

The V and J genes are TRBV7-9 and TRBJ2-3; D unresolved. This CDR3 has 14 amino acids. Trimming removed 2 bases from V and 6 bases from J, with 12 bases in between. CDR1 is SEHNR and CDR2 is FQNEAQ in the germline V gene (reference sequence). DNA for the CDR3: TGTGCCAGCAGCTTATACTCAGCTCAGGATACGCAGTATTTT. This codes for CASSLYSAQDTQYF.

The rearrangement uses TRBV6-2 or TRBV6-3 and TRBJ2-3, with D possibly matching TRBD2 (5 bases). The CDR3 runs 13 residues. The ends were cut back, 5 bases at V and 1 base at J, with 7 bases in the middle. Germline V gives CDR1 MNHEY, CDR2 SVGEGT. CDR3 sequence: CASSLGGTDTQYF. The CDR3 DNA reads TGTGCCAGCAGTCTCGGGGGCACAGATACGCAGTATTTT.

This chain uses TRBV7-2 with TRBJ1-3, with D perhaps matching TRBD1 (6 bases). V was shortened by 5 bases and J by 0 bases, with 14 bases between the two germline ends. The CDR3 runs to 16 residues. The germline gives CDR1 SGHTA, CDR2 FQGNSA. CDR3 sequence: CASSLRTANSGNTIYF. CDR3 DNA: TGTGCCAGCAGCCTCCGGACAGCCAACTCTGGAAACACCATATATTTT.

V is TRBV28 and J is TRBJ1-5; D gene unclear. This CDR3 has 14 residues. Germline CDR1 reads MDHEN; CDR2 reads SYDVKM. V dropped 5 bases and J dropped 6 bases, with 14 bases sitting between them. CDR3 protein: CASSGPLGGQPQHF. The DNA of the CDR3 is TGTGCCAGCAGTGGCCCCTTGGGTGGTCAGCCCCAGCATTTT.

The genes are TRBV7-9 and TRBJ2-1; a possible D gene is TRBD1 (5 bases). This CDR3 is 15 amino acids long. CDR1 SEHNR and CDR2 FQNEAQ come from the germline V gene (reference sequence). Trimming cost V 0 bases and J 0 bases, with 6 bases left between them. The CDR3 is CASSLAGRSYNEQFF. The CDR3 DNA reads TGTGCCAGCAGCTTAGCGGGGCGCTCCTACAATGAGCAGTTCTTC.

J is TRBJ2-2 and V is TRBV7-9; no definite D call. V dropped 4 bases and J dropped 0 bases, with 3 bases sitting between them. Looked up from germline, CDR1 is SEHNR and CDR2 is FQNEAQ (reference sequence). The CDR3 contains 13 residues. Here the CDR3 DNA reads TGTGCCAGCAGCTGGACGAACACCGGGGAGCTGTTTTTT. Residues: CASSWTNTGELFF.

The chain links TRBV18 to TRBJ2-5; D remains ambiguous. Trimming took off 3 bases at V and 1 base at J, with 9 bases between the two ends. The CDR3 totals 14 residues. Germline V lookup: CDR1 KGHSH, CDR2 LQKENI. Here the CDR3 DNA reads TGTGCCAGCTCACCTTCACTAATCCAAGAGACCCAGTACTTC. This gives the protein CASSPSLIQETQYF.

V usage is TRBV3-1 (or the pseudogene TRBV3-2) and J usage is TRBJ2-3; unclear D gene. Germline V gives CDR1 LGHDT, CDR2 YNNKEL (reference sequence). The CDR3 sequence is 17 residues long. Trimming pared 1 base from V and 4 bases from J, leaving 18 bases between. CDR3 DNA: TGTGCCAGCAGCCAAGGGTTTGAGGACCTCTTCCCAGATACGCAGTATTTT. Encoded protein: CASSQGFEDLFPDTQYF.

The chain is built from TRBV27 and TRBJ2-1; the D is unclear. The length of the CDR3 is 15 residues. V lost 1 base and J lost 7, with 14 bases in between. CDR1 is MNHEY, CDR2 SMNVEV, per germline (reference sequence). The CDR3 here is CASSLWRRQANEQFF. The CDR3 bases are TGTGCCAGCAGTTTATGGCGTAGGCAGGCGAATGAGCAGTTCTTC.

The chain links TRBV4-1 to TRBJ2-7; D is perhaps TRBD1 (6 bases). The CDR3 consists of 14 residues. Germline V gene lookup returns CDR1 MGHRA and CDR2 YSYEKL. V dropped 3 bases and J dropped 3 bases, with 12 bases sitting between them. The CDR3 loop is CASSQADSDYEQYF. CDR3 coding DNA: TGCGCCAGCAGCCAGGCGGACAGCGACTACGAGCAGTACTTC.

V gene TRBV5-1 combines with J gene TRBJ1-5; TRBD1 agrees at 7 bases. Germline assignment: CDR1 SGHRS and CDR2 YFSETQ. The CDR3 sequence is 15 residues long. J lost 6 bases, V lost 0 bases, and 6 bases had no gene match. CDR3 DNA: TGCGCCAGCAGCTTGGGGGACAGTTTAGGTCAGCCCCAGCATTTT. It specifies CASSLGDSLGQPQHF.

This chain links TRBV6-5 with TRBJ1-1, with D possibly matching TRBD1 (6 bases). The CDR3 spans 14 residues. V was pared by 2 bases and J by 5 bases, with 12 bases between. The germline V gene encodes CDR1 MNHEY and CDR2 SVGAGI. The CDR3 DNA sequence: TGTGCCAGCAGTTACAACGGGGGCGGGACTGAAGCTTTCTTT. This encodes CASSYNGGGTEAFF.

This rearrangement joins TRBV4-3 to TRBJ2-2; TRBD1 agrees at 10 bases. Germline values: CDR1 LGHNA, CDR2 YSLEER. The CDR3 is 15 residues long. Unmatched junction bases numbered 6, after V lost 6 bases and J lost 5 bases. The chain's CDR3 is CASSRDRGETGELFF. The DNA for the CDR3 is TGCGCCAGCAGTCGGGACAGGGGTGAAACCGGGGAGCTGTTTTTT.

The chain carries TRBV7-2 and TRBJ2-7; 8 bases line up with TRBD1. V trimming: 3 bases; J trimming: 6 bases; junction bases outside the gene matches: 1. From germline, CDR1 is SGHTA and CDR2 FQGNSA. The CDR3 is 12 residues long. CDR3 nucleotides: TGTGCCAGCAGCTTCGACAGGGGCGAGCAGTACGTC. This gives the protein CASSFDRGEQYV.

J is TRBJ2-7 and V is TRBV10-3; D remains unclear. CDR3 length: 14 amino acids. V was cut by 0 bases and J by 4 bases, with 10 bases left in between. Germline values: CDR1 ENHRY, CDR2 SYGVKD. In DNA form, the CDR3 reads TGTGCCATCAGTGAGTCGCGTTTCCCTTACGAGCAGTACGTC. Its protein is CAISESRFPYEQYV.

The V call is TRBV6-2 or TRBV6-3, the J call TRBJ1-5; D unclear. The CDR3 sequence is 16 residues long. CDR1 and CDR2 (germline): MNHEY, SVGEGT. V gave up 3 bases and J gave up 3 bases, with 15 bases separating them. The CDR3 region is CASSYLGSAFNQPQHF. CDR3 DNA: TGTGCCAGCAGTTATCTGGGGTCAGCCTTCAATCAGCCCCAGCATTTT.

This clone was counted between two and nine times. The chain combines TRBV4-3 with TRBJ2-7; 7 nucleotides line up with TRBD2. Trimming took 1 base from V and 2 from J; bases not matched to a gene: 2. The CDR3 totals 14 residues. Germline values: CDR1 LGHNA, CDR2 YSLEER. The CDR3 loop reads CASSQAGRAYEQYF. Written as DNA, the CDR3 is TGCGCCAGCAGCCAAGCGGGGAGGGCCTACGAGCAGTACTTC.

V usage is TRBV19 and J usage is TRBJ1-1; D not resolved. Trimming took 6 bases from V and 1 from J, leaving 9 bases between them. Germline V gene data show CDR1 as LNHDA and CDR2 as SQIVND (reference sequence). The CDR3 consists of 13 residues. CDR3 DNA: TGTGCCAGTAGGAGAAGGGAGAACACTGAAGCTTTCTTT. Its protein product is CASRRRENTEAFF.

The chain links TRBV7-9 to TRBJ2-3; D call uncertain. CDR3 length equals 12 residues. Germline-derived CDR1 and CDR2 are SEHNR and FQNEAQ (reference sequence). V was shortened by 2 bases and J by 8 bases, with 8 bases between the two germline ends. CDR3 DNA sequence: TGTGCCAGCAGCTTAACCCCCGGTACGCAGTATTTT. Its protein product is CASSLTPGTQYF.